This T cell receptor beta chain was captured in a study of blood T cell repertoires in COVID-19. Across the whole study: Samples of COVID-19 (acute and convalescent) were obtained from the United States, Italy and Spain. Sources were T cells, B-cell-depleted T cells, or PBMCs; the material itself was cDNA or gDNA.

In the authors' methods: Nucleated cell number was recorded as an estimate derived from reference gene primer amplification. Sequencing used immunoSEQ multiplex PCR; TCRdb keeps in-frame clones, though not all of them. Clone size and V and J calls were adopted from that table, with D and trimming inferred from the DNA. The data contain 70,000 or so clones, about nine tenths of them singletons. This clone has just a few counts. This CDR3 is built from 15 residues. The trim removed 3 bases at V and 7 bases at J, leaving 4 bases unmatched. Per the germline V gene, CDR1 is SGDLS and CDR2 is YYNGEE. Sample: peripheral blood. The receptor's source is a woman aged 80 or older with active or convalescent COVID-19. The J gene is TRBJ2-1, the V gene TRBV9; 13 bases agree with TRBD2. This CDR3 reads CASSGLTSGGNEQFF. CDR3 DNA: TGTGCCAGCAGCGGATTGACTAGCGGGGGGAATGAGCAGTTCTTC.